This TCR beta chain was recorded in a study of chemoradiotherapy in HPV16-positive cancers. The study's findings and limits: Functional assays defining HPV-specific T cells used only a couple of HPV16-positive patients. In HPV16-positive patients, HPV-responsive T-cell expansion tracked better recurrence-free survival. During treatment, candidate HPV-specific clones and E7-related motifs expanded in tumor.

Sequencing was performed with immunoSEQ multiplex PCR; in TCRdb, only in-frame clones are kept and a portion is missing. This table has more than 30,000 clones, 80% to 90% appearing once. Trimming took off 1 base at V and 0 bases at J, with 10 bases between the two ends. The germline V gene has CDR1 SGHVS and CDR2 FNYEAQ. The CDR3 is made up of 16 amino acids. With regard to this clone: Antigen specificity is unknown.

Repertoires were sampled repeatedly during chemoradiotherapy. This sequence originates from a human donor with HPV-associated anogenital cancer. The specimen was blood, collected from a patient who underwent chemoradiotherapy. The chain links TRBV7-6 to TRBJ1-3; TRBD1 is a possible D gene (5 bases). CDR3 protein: CASSLGGRASGNTIYF. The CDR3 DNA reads TGTGCCAGCAGCTTAGGGGGCAGGGCCTCTGGAAACACCATATATTTT. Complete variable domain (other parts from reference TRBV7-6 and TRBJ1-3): GAGVSQSPRYKVTKRGQDVALRCDPISGHVSLYWYRQALGQGPEFLTYFNYEAQQDKSGLPNDRFSAERPEGSISTLTIQRTEQRDSAMYRCASSLGGRASGNTIYFGEGSWLTVV.